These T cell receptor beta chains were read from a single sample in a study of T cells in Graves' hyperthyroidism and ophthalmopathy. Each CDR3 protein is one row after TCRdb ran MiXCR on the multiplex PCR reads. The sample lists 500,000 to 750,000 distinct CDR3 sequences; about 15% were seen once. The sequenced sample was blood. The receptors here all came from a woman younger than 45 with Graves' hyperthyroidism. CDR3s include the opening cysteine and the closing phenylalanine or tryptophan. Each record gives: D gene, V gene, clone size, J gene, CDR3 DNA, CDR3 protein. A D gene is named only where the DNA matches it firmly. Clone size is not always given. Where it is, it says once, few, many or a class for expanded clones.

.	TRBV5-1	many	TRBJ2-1	TGCGCCAGCAGCTTGGAAGGACGGATTTACAATGAGCAGTTCTTC	CASSLEGRIYNEQFF
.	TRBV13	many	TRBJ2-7	TGTGCCAGCAGCTTGCAGGGTGGGTACGAGCAGTACTTC	CASSLQGGYEQYF
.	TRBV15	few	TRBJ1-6	TGTGCCACCAGCCTTATCAGGGGTGCCCCACCCCTCCACTTT	CATSLIRGAPPLHF
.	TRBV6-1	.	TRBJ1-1	TGTGCCAGCAGTCACCTGCCTCCGGGACCCGTCACTGAAGCTTTCTTT	CASSHLPPGPVTEAFF
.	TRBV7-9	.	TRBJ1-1	TGTGCCAGCAGCCCAGGGTATCAGGGAGCTGAAGCTTTCTTT	CASSPGYQGAEAFF
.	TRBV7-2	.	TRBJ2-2	TGTGCCAGCAGCTCCCGACAGACCGGGGAGCTGTTTTTT	CASSSRQTGELFF
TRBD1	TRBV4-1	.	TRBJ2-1	TGCGCCAGCAGCCAAGATCCAGGGGGCAGGGTCAATGAGCAGTTCTTC	CASSQDPGGRVNEQFF
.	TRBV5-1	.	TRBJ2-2	TGCGCCAGCAGCTTGGCGGGGAAAAACACCGGGGAGCTGTTTTTT	CASSLAGKNTGELFF
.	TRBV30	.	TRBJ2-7	TGTGCCTGGAGTGTGCCGAACCTACATAGCTCCTACGAGCAGTACTTC	CAWSVPNLHSSYEQYF
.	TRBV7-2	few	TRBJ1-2	TGTGCCAGCACGGGGGAAAGAGGTTATGGCTACACCTTC	CASTGERGYGYTF
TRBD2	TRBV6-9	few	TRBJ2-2	TGTGCCAGCAGTTCCACTAGCGGAGGGGGGGAGCTGTTTTTT	CASSSTSGGGELFF
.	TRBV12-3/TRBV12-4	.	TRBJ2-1	TGTGCCAGCAGTTCCGCGATAACTAGCACCCCTTGCAATGAGCAGTTCTTC	CASSSAITSTPCNEQFF
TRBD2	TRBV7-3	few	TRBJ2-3	TGCGCCAGCAGCGGGATCCCCACAGATACGCAGTATTTT	CASSGIPTDTQYF
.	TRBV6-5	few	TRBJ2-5	TGTGCCAGCAGTTACGTGGGAGAAACTGGGACCCAGTACTTC	CASSYVGETGTQYF
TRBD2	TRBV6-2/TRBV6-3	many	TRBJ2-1	TGTGCCAGCCTCCCCCGGGTAGCGGGAATTTTGGGTGAGCAGTTCTTC	CASLPRVAGILGEQFF
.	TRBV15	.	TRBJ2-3	TGTGCCACCAGCACTCGGGACATATCATATGATACGCAGTATTTT	CATSTRDISYDTQYF
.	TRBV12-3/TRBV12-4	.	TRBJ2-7	TGTGCCAGCAGTTTTAATAGGGAGCAGTACTTC	CASSFNREQYF
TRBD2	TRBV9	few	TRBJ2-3	TGTGCCAGCTCACCGGGACTAGCGTCAACATTCTCCCGCACAGATACGCAGTATTTT	CASSPGLASTFSRTDTQYF
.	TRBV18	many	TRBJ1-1	TGTGCCAGCTCACTGGACACGAGGAACACTGAAGCTTTCTTT	CASSLDTRNTEAFF
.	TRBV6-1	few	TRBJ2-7	TGTGCCAGCAGGTTCCACGAGCAGTACTTC	CASRFHEQYF
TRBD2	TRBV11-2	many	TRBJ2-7	TGTGCCAGCAGCTTCTCTGGAGCGGGAGGACCGCAGTACTTC	CASSFSGAGGPQYF
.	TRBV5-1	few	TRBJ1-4	TGCGCCAGCAGCGTAAGGGGCCAGGATAATGAAAAACTGTTTTTT	CASSVRGQDNEKLFF
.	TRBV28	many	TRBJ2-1	TGTGCCAGCAGTCCCCCAGGGCGAGGGGGTATGGATGAGCAGTTCTTC	CASSPPGRGGMDEQFF
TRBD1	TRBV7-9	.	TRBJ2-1	TGTGCCAGCAGCTACAAATACTCGGGGAGACAGGGTCTCTCCTACAATGAGCAGTTCTTC	CASSYKYSGRQGLSYNEQFF
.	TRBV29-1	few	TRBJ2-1	TGCAGCGTTGAATTAGGGAGAGGGGTTTACAATGAGCAGTTCTTC	CSVELGRGVYNEQFF
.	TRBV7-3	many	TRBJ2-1	TGTGCCAGCAGCCCTATAGACAGTCCCTACAATGAGCAGTTCTTC	CASSPIDSPYNEQFF
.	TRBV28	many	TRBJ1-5	TGTGCCAGCAGTGGTAATCAGCCCCAGCATTTT	CASSGNQPQHF
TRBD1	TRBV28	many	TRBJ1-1	TGTGCCACCCGACAGGGTAGATGGAACACTGAAGCTTTCTTT	CATRQGRWNTEAFF
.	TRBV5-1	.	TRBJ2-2	TGCGCCAGCAGCTTGGTGGATCTTGGGGGTAACACCGGGGAGCTGTTTTTT	CASSLVDLGGNTGELFF
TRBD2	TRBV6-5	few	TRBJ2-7	TGTGCCAGCAGTTACTCGGGTTGGGGTGGGACTAGTCACTACGAGCAGTACTTC	CASSYSGWGGTSHYEQYF
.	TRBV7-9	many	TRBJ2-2	TGTGCCAGCAGCTTATCGTCCATCGGGGAGCTGTTTTTT	CASSLSSIGELFF
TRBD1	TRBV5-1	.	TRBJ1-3	TGCGCCAGCAGCTCGGTGACAGGGATCGGAAACACCATATATTTT	CASSSVTGIGNTIYF
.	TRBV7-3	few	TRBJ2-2	TGTGCCAGCAGCAACTTCACCGGGGAGCTGTCTTTT	CASSNFTGELSF
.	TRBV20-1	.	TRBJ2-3	TGCAGTGCTCCTAGCGGCACAGATACGCAGTATTTT	CSAPSGTDTQYF
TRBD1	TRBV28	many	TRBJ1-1	TGTGCCAGCAGAGCAAGGACAGGCGCGATGTCTGAAGCTTTCTTT	CASRARTGAMSEAFF
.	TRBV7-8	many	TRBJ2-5	TGTGCCAGCAGCCGCCGGGCTAGCGACCAAGAGACCCAGTACTTC	CASSRRASDQETQYF
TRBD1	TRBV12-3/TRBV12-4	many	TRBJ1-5	TGTGCCAGCAGTGCCGGGACAGGGGGCTTCGGCAATCAGCCCCAGCATTTT	CASSAGTGGFGNQPQHF
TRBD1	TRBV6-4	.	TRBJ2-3	TGTGCCAGCAGTGCGAATCTCGGACAGGGCACAGATACGCAGTATTTT	CASSANLGQGTDTQYF
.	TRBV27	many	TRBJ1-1	TGTGCCAGCCGAATGGTGGGCTTCACTGAAGCTTTCTTT	CASRMVGFTEAFF
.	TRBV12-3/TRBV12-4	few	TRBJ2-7	TGTGCCAGCAGCCTGAGGGACGGGGGCGAGCAGTACTTC	CASSLRDGGEQYF
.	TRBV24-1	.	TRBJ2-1	TGTGCCACCACGGGGCGGCGGGCGCGCTCCTACAATGAGCAGTTCTTC	CATTGRRARSYNEQFF